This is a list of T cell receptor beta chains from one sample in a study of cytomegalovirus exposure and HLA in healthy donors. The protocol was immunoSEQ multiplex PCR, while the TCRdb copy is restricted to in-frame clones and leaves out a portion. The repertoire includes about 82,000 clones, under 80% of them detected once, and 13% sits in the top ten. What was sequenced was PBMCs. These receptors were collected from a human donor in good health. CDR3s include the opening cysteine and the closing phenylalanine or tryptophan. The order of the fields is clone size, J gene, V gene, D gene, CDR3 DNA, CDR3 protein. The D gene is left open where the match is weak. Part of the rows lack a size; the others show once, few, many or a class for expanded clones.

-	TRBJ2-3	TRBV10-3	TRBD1	TGTGCCATCAGCGACAGGGGGCGGGTCACAGATACGCAGTATTTT	CAISDRGRVTDTQYF
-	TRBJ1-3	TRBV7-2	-	TGTGCCAGCACCCTCGGTCGCACCGGAAACACCATATATTTT	CASTLGRTGNTIYF
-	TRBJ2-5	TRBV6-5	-	TGTGCCAGCAGTCGGGGAGGTTCACAAGAGACCCAGTACTTC	CASSRGGSQETQYF
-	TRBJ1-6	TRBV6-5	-	TGTGCCAGCAGTTCCCCGGGGATAGGATCACCCCTCAACTTT	CASSSPGIGSPLNF
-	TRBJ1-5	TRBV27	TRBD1	TGTGCCAGCAGTAGGCGGACAGGGGGGAGCAATCAGCCCCAGCATTTT	CASSRRTGGSNQPQHF
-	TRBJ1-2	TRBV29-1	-	TGCAGCGTGGAAGACAAACTCTATGGCTACACCTTC	CSVEDKLYGYTF
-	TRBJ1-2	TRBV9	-	TGTGCCAGCAGCACCGGCCAGGCGCATCGTGGCTACACCTTC	CASSTGQAHRGYTF
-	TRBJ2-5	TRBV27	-	TGTGCCAGCAGTCCCCGACGGAGTCAAGAGACCCAGTACTTC	CASSPRRSQETQYF
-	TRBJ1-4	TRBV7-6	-	TGTGCCAGCAGCTTCGGGGGGGGCCTTTATGAAAAACTGTTTTTT	CASSFGGGLYEKLFF
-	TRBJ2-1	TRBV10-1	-	TGCGCCATCAAGACCCAAGGGGTGGGCTCCAATGAGCAGTTCTTC	CAIKTQGVGSNEQFF
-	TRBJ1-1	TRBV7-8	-	TGTGCCAGCAGCCCGGGAAGGGTGGGAACTGAAGCTTTCTTT	CASSPGRVGTEAFF
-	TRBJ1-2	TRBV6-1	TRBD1	TGTGCCAGCAGGGTTAACCGGGACAGGACCTATGGCTACACCTTC	CASRVNRDRTYGYTF
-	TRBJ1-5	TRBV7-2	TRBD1	TGTGCCAGCAGCTTAGGACAGGGCGCGAGGCCCCAGCATTTT	CASSLGQGARPQHF
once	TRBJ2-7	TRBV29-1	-	TGCAGCGTTCGACGCGCAGGCGAGCAGTACTTC	CSVRRAGEQYF
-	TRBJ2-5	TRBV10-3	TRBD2	TGTGCCATCAGCGGGACTAGCGGGGGCTCCGGGGAGACCCAGTACTTC	CAISGTSGGSGETQYF
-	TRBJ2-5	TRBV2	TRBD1	TGTGCCAGCAGCAGGGGGGAGACCCAGTACTTC	CASSRGETQYF
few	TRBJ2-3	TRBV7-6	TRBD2	TGTGCCAGCAGCACACTAGCGGATACTAGCACAGATACGCAGTATTTT	CASSTLADTSTDTQYF
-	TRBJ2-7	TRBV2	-	TGTGCCAGCAGTTCCAGGACAGCAGCCTACGAGCAGTACTTC	CASSSRTAAYEQYF
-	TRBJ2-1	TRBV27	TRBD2	TGTGCCAGCAGTTCCTCAGCGGGGGAGGTTAGCGATGAGCAGTTCTTC	CASSSSAGEVSDEQFF
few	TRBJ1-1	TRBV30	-	TGTGCCTGGAGTGCCCGGTTGAGCACTGAAGCTTTCTTT	CAWSARLSTEAFF
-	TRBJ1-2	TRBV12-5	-	TGTGCTAGTGGTTTGGTACAGAGTCATGGCTACACCTTC	CASGLVQSHGYTF
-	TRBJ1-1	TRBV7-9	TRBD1	TGTGCCAGCAGCCTTGCGACAGGGGTGAACACTGAAGCTTTCTTT	CASSLATGVNTEAFF
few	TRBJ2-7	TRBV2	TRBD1	TGTGCCAGCAAATGGACAGGGGTCAGCTACGAGCAGTACTTC	CASKWTGVSYEQYF
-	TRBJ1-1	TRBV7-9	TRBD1	TGTGCCAGCAGCGTACAGGGGGTGCTCACTGAAGCTTTCTTT	CASSVQGVLTEAFF
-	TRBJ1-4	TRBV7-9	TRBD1	TGTGCCAGCCTGACAGGGGGGACAGAAAAACTGTTTTTT	CASLTGGTEKLFF
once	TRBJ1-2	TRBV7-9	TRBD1	TGTGCCAGCAGTCGACAGGGGGCTAGTGGCTACACCTTC	CASSRQGASGYTF
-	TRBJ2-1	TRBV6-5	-	TGTGCCAGCAGTTCTCACAGGAGTACCTACAATGAGCAGTTCTTC	CASSSHRSTYNEQFF
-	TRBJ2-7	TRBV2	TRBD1	TGTGCCAGCAGCGGCAAAAGGGACAGGGTCAGTAGCGAGCAGTACTTC	CASSGKRDRVSSEQYF
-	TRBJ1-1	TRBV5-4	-	TGTGCCAGCAGCCCTGGTGGAAGGGGAAGCACTGAAGCTTTCTTT	CASSPGGRGSTEAFF
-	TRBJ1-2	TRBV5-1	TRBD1	TGCGCCAGCAGCCCAAATCCCCCGGGACAGGGATTCTATGGCTACACCTTC	CASSPNPPGQGFYGYTF
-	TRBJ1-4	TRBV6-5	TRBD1	TGTGCCAGCAGTTACTCGGGACAGGGAAATGAAAAACTGTTTTTT	CASSYSGQGNEKLFF
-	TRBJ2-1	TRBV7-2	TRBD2	TGTGCCAGCAGCTTAGAAGCGGGGGTGTACAATGAGCAGTTCTTC	CASSLEAGVYNEQFF
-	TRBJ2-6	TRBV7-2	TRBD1	TGTGCCAGCAGCTCACAGGGGGCGCACGGGGCCAACGTCCTGACTTTC	CASSSQGAHGANVLTF
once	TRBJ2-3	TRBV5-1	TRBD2	TGCGCCAGCAGCTTGTTCGGGGGGGACACAGATACGCAGTATTTT	CASSLFGGDTDTQYF
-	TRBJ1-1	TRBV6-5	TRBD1	TGTGCCAGCAGTGCACCGGGACAGCTCCGCGAAGCTTTCTTT	CASSAPGQLREAFF
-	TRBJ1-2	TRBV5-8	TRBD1	TGTGCCAGCAGTCGGGACAGGGGTATTGGGGGCTACACCTTC	CASSRDRGIGGYTF
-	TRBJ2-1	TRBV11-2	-	TGTGCCAGCAGCTCCCCCCACTCAGGAGCGGCAGGGCAGTTCTTC	CASSSPHSGAAGQFF
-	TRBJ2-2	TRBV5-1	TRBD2	TGCGCCAGCAGCTGGATGACTAGCGGGGGGACCGGGGAGCTGTTTTTT	CASSWMTSGGTGELFF
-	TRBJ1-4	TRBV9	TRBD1	TGTGCCAGCAGCCCTTTCGGGACAGGGGGTGAAAAACTGTTTTTT	CASSPFGTGGEKLFF
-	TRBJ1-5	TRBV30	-	TGTGCCTGGAGTGTAGCAGGGCGGCAGCCCCAGCATTTT	CAWSVAGRQPQHF
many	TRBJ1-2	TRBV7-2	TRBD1	TGTGCCAGCAGCTTATCCGGGACAGGGTACACCTTC	CASSLSGTGYTF
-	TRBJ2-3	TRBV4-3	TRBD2	TGCGCCAGCAGCCAACACGGGACTAGGATAACAGATACGCAGTATTTT	CASSQHGTRITDTQYF
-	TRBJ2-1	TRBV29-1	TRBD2	TGCAGCGTTGAGGGACTAGCGGCTGGAGGGGGGCAGTTCTTC	CSVEGLAAGGGQFF
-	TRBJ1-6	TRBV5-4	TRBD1	TGTGCCAGCAGCTTTATGGCGGGACAGGGGAATTCACCCCTCCACTTT	CASSFMAGQGNSPLHF
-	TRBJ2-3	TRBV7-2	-	TGTGCCAGCAGCCCCAGGCAGAGCACAGATACGCAGTATTTT	CASSPRQSTDTQYF
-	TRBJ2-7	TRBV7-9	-	TGTGCCAGCAGCCTCCTATACGAGCAGTACTTC	CASSLLYEQYF
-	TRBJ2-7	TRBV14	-	TGTGCCAGCAGCCAAGATCGGGGTTACGAGCAGTACTTC	CASSQDRGYEQYF
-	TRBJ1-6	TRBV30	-	TGTGCCTGGAGTAATGGGCGGGGCACGTCTAATTCACCCCTCCACTTT	CAWSNGRGTSNSPLHF
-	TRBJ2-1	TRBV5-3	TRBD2	TGTGCCAGAAGCCAGCCCCCATCTAGCGGGGGTTACAATGAGCAGTTCTTC	CARSQPPSSGGYNEQFF
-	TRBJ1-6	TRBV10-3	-	TGTGCCATCAGTGATCGGGGGAGAGAGTATTCACCCCTCCACTTT	CAISDRGREYSPLHF
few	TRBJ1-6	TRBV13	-	TGTGCCAGCAGCTTAGGCAGGTGGCAATATAATTCACCCCTCCACTTT	CASSLGRWQYNSPLHF
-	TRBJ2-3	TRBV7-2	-	TGTGCCAGCAGCCTACCGGGCGGGACTACAGATACGCAGTATTTT	CASSLPGGTTDTQYF
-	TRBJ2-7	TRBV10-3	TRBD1	TGTGCCATCAGTGAGGAAGGGGGCAGGTCCTACGAGCAGTACTTC	CAISEEGGRSYEQYF
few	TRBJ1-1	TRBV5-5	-	TGTGCCAGCGGGCTCAGTGGGACAAAGAACACTGAAGCTTTCTTT	CASGLSGTKNTEAFF
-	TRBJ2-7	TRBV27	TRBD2	TGTGCCAGCAGTCCTCTCCCCTCGGGGGGGGAGCAGTACTTC	CASSPLPSGGEQYF